Listed here is a single TCR beta chain. Antigen unknown. Other DNA sequences within the sample encode an identical CDR3. Clones were read by immunoSEQ multiplex PCR, and TCRdb kept only the in-frame ones, dropping some. The sample includes approximately 100,000 clones, 93% of them seen just once. The CDR3 is 11 residues long. The V and J ends lost 5 bases and 2 bases respectively, with 6 bases between them. Germline CDR1 reads DFQATT; CDR2 reads SNEGSKA (reference sequence). The entry originates in a study of siplizumab effects on memory and regulatory T cells. Study findings and constraints: Only a minor fraction of alloreactive clones mapped to unstimulated subsets.

Sequenced input: Tregs sorted from blood. The sequence came from a human donor in good health. The genes are TRBV20-1 and TRBJ1-1; D gene ambiguous. DNA for the CDR3: TGCAGTGCTGGGCTTAACACTGAAGCTTTCTTT. Translating gives CSAGLNTEAFF.